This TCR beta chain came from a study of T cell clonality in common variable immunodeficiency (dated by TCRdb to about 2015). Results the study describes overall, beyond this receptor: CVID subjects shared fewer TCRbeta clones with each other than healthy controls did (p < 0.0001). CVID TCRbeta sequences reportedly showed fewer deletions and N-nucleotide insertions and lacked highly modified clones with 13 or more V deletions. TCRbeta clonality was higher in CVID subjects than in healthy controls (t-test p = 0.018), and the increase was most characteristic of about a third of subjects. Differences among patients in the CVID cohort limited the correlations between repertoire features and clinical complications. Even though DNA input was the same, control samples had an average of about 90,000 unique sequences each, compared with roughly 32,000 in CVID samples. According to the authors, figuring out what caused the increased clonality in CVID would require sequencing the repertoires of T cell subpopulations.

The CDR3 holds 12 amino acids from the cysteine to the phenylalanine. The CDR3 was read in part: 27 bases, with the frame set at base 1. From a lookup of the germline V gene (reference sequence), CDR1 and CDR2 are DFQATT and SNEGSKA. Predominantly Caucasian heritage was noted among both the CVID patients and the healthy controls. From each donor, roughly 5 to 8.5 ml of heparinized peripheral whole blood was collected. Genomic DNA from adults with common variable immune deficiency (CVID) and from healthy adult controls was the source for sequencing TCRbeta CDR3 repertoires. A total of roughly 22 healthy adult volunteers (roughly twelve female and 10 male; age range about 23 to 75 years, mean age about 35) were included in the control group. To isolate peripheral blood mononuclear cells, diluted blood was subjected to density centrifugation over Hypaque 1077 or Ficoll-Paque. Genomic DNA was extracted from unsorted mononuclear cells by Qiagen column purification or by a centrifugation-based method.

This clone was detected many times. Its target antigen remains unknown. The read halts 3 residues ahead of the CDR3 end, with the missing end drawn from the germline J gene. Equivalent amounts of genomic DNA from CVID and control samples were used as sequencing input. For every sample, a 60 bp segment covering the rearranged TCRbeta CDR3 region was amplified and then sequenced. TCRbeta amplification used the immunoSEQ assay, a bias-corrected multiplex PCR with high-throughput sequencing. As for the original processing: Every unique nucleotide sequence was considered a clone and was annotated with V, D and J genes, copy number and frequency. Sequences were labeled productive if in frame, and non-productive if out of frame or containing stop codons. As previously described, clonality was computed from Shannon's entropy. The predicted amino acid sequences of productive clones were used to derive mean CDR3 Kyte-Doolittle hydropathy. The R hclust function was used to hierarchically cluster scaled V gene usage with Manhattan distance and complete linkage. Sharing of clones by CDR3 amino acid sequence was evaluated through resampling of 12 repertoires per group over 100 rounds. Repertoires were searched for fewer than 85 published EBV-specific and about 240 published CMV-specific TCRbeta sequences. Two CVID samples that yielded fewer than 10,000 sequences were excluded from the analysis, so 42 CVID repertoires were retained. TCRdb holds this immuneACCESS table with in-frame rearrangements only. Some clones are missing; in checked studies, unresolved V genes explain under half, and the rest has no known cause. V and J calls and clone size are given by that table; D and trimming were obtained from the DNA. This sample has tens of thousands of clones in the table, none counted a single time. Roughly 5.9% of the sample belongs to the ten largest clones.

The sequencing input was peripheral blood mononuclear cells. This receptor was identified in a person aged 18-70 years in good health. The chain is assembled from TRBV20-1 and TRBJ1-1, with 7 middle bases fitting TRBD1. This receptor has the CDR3 CSARIQGIGAFF. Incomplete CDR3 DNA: TGCAGTGCTAGAATACAGGGGATCGGA.